This T cell receptor (beta chain) was recorded in a study of cytomegalovirus exposure and HLA in healthy donors. For this clone: Its ends do not fully match the called genes, so a read error is possible.

This CDR3 is 13 amino acids long. Germline lookup yields CDR1 SGHAT and CDR2 FQNNGV. The PCR employed 60 Vbeta primers together with 13 Jbeta primers. Sequencing used immunoSEQ multiplex PCR; TCRdb keeps in-frame clones, though not all of them. The ten most abundant clones cover 3.6% of a sample with about 64,000 clones. The chain carries TRBV11-2 and TRBJ1-2; 9 positions match TRBD1. The sequencing input was PBMCs. This TCR came from a young woman in good health and CMV-seronegative. Here the CDR3 reads CASSLDPGTGKFF. CDR3 DNA: TGTGCCAGCAGCTTAGATCCTGGGACAGGGAAGTTCTTC.